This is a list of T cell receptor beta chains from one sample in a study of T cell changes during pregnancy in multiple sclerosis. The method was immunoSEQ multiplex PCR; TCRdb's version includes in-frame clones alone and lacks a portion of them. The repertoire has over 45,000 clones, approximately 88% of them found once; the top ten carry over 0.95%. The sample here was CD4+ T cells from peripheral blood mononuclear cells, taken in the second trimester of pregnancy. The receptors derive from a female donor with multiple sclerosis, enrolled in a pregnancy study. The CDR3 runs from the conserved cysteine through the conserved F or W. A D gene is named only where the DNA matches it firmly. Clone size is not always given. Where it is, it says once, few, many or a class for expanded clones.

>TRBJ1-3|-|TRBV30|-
CAWSVRGSVGNTIYF
TGTGCCTGGAGTGTGCGGGGGTCCGTTGGAAACACCATATATTTT
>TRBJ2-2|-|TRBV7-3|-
CASSSLGGASTGELFF
TGTGCCAGCAGCAGCCTGGGTGGAGCCTCTACGGGGGAGCTGTTTTTT
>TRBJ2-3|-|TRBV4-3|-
CASSQTPSRTDTQYF
TGCGCCAGCAGCCAGACTCCGAGCCGCACAGATACGCAGTATTTT
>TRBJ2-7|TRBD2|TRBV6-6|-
CASSRTSGLYEQYF
TGTGCCAGCAGTCGGACTAGCGGACTATACGAGCAGTACTTC
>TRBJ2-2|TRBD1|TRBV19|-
CASSTQTGAGELFF
TGTGCCAGTAGTACCCAAACAGGGGCCGGGGAGCTGTTTTTT
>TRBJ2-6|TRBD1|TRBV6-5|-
CASSSPDRAGANVLTF
TGTGCCAGCAGTTCGCCGGACAGGGCTGGGGCCAACGTCCTGACTTTC
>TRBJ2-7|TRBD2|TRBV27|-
CASGRDGNYEQYF
TGTGCCAGCGGGAGGGATGGAAACTACGAGCAGTACTTC
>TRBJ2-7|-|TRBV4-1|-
CASSQSSSRLNEQYF
TGCGCCAGCAGCCAAAGTTCTAGCCGGCTAAACGAGCAGTACTTC
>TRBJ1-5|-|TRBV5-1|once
CASSGGDNQPQHF
TGCGCCAGCAGCGGGGGGGACAATCAGCCCCAGCATTTT
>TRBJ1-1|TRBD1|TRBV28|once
CASRTGGGTEAFF
TGTGCCAGCAGGACAGGGGGAGGAACTGAAGCTTTCTTT
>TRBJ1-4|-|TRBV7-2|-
CASSLNPGTSHEKLFF
TGTGCCAGCAGCTTAAACCCCGGGACATCGCATGAAAAACTGTTTTTT
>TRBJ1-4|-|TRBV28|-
CASTTGDEKLFF
TGTGCCAGCACCACGGGGGATGAAAAACTGTTTTTT
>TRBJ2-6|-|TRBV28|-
CASRTPGEGGANVLTF
TGTGCCAGCAGGACCCCAGGGGAGGGAGGGGCCAACGTCCTGACTTTC
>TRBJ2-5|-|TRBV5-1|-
CASSPIGGEETQYF
TGCGCCAGCAGCCCTATCGGGGGAGAAGAGACCCAGTACTTC
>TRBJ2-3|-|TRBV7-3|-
CASSSSGTDTQYF
TGTGCCAGCAGCTCTAGTGGCACAGATACGCAGTATTTT
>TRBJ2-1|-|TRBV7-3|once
CASSLTIGDEQFF
TGTGCCAGCAGCTTAACTATCGGGGATGAGCAGTTCTTC
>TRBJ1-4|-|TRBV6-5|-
CASRETSGKLFF
TGTGCCAGCAGGGAAACCTCGGGAAAACTGTTTTTT
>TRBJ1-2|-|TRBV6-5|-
CASGPQAHYTF
TGTGCCAGCGGCCCACAGGCCCACTACACCTTC
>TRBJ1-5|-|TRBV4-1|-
CASSRAGGAGGTFSNQPQHF
TGCGCCAGCAGCCGCGCCGGGGGGGCGGGGGGAACCTTTAGCAATCAGCCCCAGCATTTT
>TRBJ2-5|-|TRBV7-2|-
CASSLRIAVPQETQYF
TGTGCCAGCAGCTTAAGAATAGCGGTCCCTCAAGAGACCCAGTACTTC
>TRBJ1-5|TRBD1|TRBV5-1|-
CASSLEGTGGNQPQHF
TGCGCCAGCAGCTTGGAGGGGACAGGGGGCAATCAGCCCCAGCATTTT
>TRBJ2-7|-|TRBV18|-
CASSPRQGPYEQYF
TGTGCCAGCTCACCACGTCAGGGCCCCTACGAGCAGTACTTC
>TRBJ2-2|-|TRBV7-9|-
CASSLVTGNTGELFF
TGTGCCAGCAGCTTAGTCACCGGGAACACCGGGGAGCTGTTTTTT
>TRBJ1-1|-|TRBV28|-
CASSFVDRDTEAFF
TGTGCCAGCAGTTTCGTTGACCGGGACACTGAAGCTTTCTTT
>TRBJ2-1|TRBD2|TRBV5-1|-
CASSLEGGRGNEQFF
TGCGCCAGCAGCTTGGAGGGCGGGAGGGGGAATGAGCAGTTCTTC
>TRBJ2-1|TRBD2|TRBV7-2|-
CASSPSGGSYNEQFF
TGTGCCAGCAGCCCTAGCGGGGGCTCCTACAATGAGCAGTTCTTC
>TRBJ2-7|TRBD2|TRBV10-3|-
CAISVSGRNHEQYF
TGTGCCATCAGTGTAAGCGGGAGGAATCATGAGCAGTACTTC
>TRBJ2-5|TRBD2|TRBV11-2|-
CASSLVTLAGGETQYF
TGTGCCAGCAGCTTAGTGACACTAGCGGGAGGGGAGACCCAGTACTTC
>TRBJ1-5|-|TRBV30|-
CAWSVGREWPQHF
TGTGCCTGGAGTGTAGGTCGGGAATGGCCCCAGCATTTT
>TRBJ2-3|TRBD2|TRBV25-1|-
CATSRGATSGSTDTQYF
TGTGCCACCAGCCGAGGGGCGACTAGCGGGAGTACAGATACGCAGTATTTT
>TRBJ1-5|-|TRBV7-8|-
CASSLGTDQPQHF
TGTGCCAGCAGCTTAGGAACAGATCAGCCCCAGCATTTT
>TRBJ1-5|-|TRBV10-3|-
CAIQGFSNQPQHF
TGTGCCATACAGGGTTTTAGCAATCAGCCCCAGCATTTT